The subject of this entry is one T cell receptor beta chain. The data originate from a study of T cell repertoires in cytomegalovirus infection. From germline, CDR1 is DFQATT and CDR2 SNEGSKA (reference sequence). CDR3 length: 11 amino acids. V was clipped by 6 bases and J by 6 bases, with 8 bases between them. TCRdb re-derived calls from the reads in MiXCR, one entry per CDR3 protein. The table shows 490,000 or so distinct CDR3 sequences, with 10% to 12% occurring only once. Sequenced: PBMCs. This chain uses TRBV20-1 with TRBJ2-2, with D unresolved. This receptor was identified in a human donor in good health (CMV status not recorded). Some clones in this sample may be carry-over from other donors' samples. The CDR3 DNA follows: TGCAGTGCCTTCGAGGCCGGGGAGCTGTTTTTT. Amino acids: CSAFEAGELFF.